Each of the 13 T cell receptor beta chains below was sequenced from the same sample in a study of blood T cell repertoires in COVID-19. Libraries were prepared by immunoSEQ multiplex PCR; TCRdb keeps only in-frame clonotypes and omits some of them. Found here are over 300,000 clones, 70% to 90% of them singletons; the top ten hold under 2.5%. Sample: PBMCs or T cells enriched from blood (not recorded which). The receptor set was obtained from a man aged 25-40 years who had recovered from COVID-19.

The CDR3 region has the DNA TGCAGCGTTGAAGAAAGGGGAATCACTGAAGCTTTCTTT. The encoded protein is CSVEERGITEAFF. This sequence joins TRBV29-1 and TRBJ1-1; possibly TRBD1 for D (5 bases). V was clipped by 0 bases and J by 4 bases, with 9 bases between them. CDR3 length: 13 amino acids. Per germline, CDR1 SQVTM and CDR2 ANQGSEA.

The V gene is TRBV9, the J gene TRBJ1-2; 7 nucleotides agree with TRBD1. CDR1 SGDLS and CDR2 YYNGEE come from the germline V gene. After removal of 0 bases from V and 5 bases from J, the junction contained 7 bases not matched to a gene. The CDR3 totals 15 residues. CDR3 DNA sequence: TGTGCCAGCAGCGTAGGGAGGGGGCGACAATATGGCTACACCTTC. It translates to CASSVGRGRQYGYTF.

The rearrangement uses TRBV9 and TRBJ1-3, with unresolved D. Germline V gene sequence: CDR1 SGDLS, CDR2 YYNGEE. Trimming removed 3 bases from V and 1 base from J, with 14 bases in between. The CDR3 totals 16 residues. The CDR3 DNA sequence: TGTGCCAGCAGCGGATCCGTATACACGTCTGGAAACACCATATATTTT. It codes for CASSGSVYTSGNTIYF.

This sequence joins TRBV9 and TRBJ1-1; D may be TRBD1 (6 bases). The CDR3 has 15 residues. The V and J ends lost 0 bases and 0 bases respectively, with 9 bases between them. Germline CDR1 and CDR2: SGDLS and YYNGEE. This CDR3 is CASSVAGVLNTEAFF. The CDR3, as DNA: TGTGCCAGCAGCGTAGCAGGGGTCTTGAACACTGAAGCTTTCTTT.

The chain recombines TRBV13 with TRBJ1-1, with a weak D call TRBD1 (5 bases). The germline gives CDR1 PRHDT, CDR2 FYEKMQ (reference sequence). V lost 4 bases and J 1 base, leaving 13 bases between the germline ends. The CDR3 contains 15 residues. The CDR3 DNA follows: TGTGCCAGCAGCTCGGGGGGATACAGGAACACTGAAGCTTTCTTT. Translating gives CASSSGGYRNTEAFF. Full variable domain (rest looked up from reference TRBV13 and TRBJ1-1): AAGVIQSPRHLIKEKRETATLKCYPIPRHDTVYWYQQGPGQDPQFLISFYEKMQSDKGSIPDRFSAQQFSDYHSELNMSSLELGDSALYFCASSSGGYRNTEAFFGQGTRLTVV.

V usage is TRBV5-1 and J usage is TRBJ1-1, with 7 positions matching TRBD1. J gave up 1 base and V 2 bases, and 8 bases lay outside the gene matches. This CDR3 is 16 amino acids long. Germline assignment: CDR1 SGHRS and CDR2 YFSETQ. CDR3 DNA sequence: TGCGCCAGCAGCTTAAACCTACAGGGGTCGAACACTGAAGCTTTCTTT. Translating it yields CASSLNLQGSNTEAFF.

The chain recombines TRBV5-8 with TRBJ1-2, with 9 bases aligning to TRBD1. The germline CDR1 and CDR2 sequences are SGHTS and YDEGEE. The CDR3 has 15 residues. J was trimmed by 3 bases and V by 4 bases; bases with no gene match: 7. The CDR3 region is CASSAGTGNHYGYTF. CDR3 bases: TGTGCCAGCAGCGCCGGGACAGGGAATCACTATGGCTACACCTTC.

A single count supports this clone. The V call is TRBV20-1, the J call TRBJ1-6, with D unresolved. Between the trimmed V and J ends, which lost 6 bases and 10 bases, there was a span of 10 bases. The germline V gene has CDR1 DFQATT and CDR2 SNEGSKA (reference sequence). The CDR3 is 11 residues long. In DNA, the CDR3 is TGCAGTGCCAAACTAGGGTCACCCCTCCACTTT. Encoded protein: CSAKLGSPLHF.

The chain uses TRBV9 and TRBJ1-2; TRBD1 is a possible D gene (5 bases). The germline V gene has CDR1 SGDLS and CDR2 YYNGEE. The CDR3 spans 12 residues. The V end lost 3 bases, the J end lost 4 bases, and 7 bases lay between the germline ends. CDR3 nucleotides: TGTGCCAGCAGCGCCCAGGGCTATGGCTACACCTTC. Its translation is CASSAQGYGYTF.

CDR3 in amino acids: CASSLGQGDPTNTEAFF. As DNA, the CDR3 is TGTGCCAGCAGCTTGGGACAGGGGGATCCCACGAACACTGAAGCTTTCTTT. The chain couples TRBV7-9 to TRBJ1-1; 11 nucleotides match TRBD1. This CDR3 contains 17 residues. Trimming cost V 3 bases and J 1 base; bases outside gene matches: 7. Per the germline V gene, CDR1 is SEHNR and CDR2 is FQNEAQ (reference sequence).

The genes are TRBV6-1 and TRBJ2-7, with 10 nucleotides matching TRBD1. The CDR3 is made up of 14 amino acids. Germline CDR1 and CDR2: MNHNS and SASEGT. With V trimmed by 1 base and J by 7 bases, 4 bases remained unmatched. CDR3 sequence: CASSEGTGGSEQYF. CDR3 nucleotide sequence: TGTGCCAGCAGTGAAGGGACAGGGGGTTCTGAGCAGTACTTC.

This chain uses TRBV10-3 with TRBJ1-1; D is perhaps TRBD1 (5 bases). Germline assignment: CDR1 ENHRY and CDR2 SYGVKD. V lost 5 bases and J 7 bases, leaving 17 bases between the germline ends. The length of the CDR3 is 14 residues. CDR3 sequence reads: CAISPSGETREAFF. For the CDR3, the DNA is TGTGCCATCAGTCCTTCGGGGGAGACCCGTGAAGCTTTCTTT.

This chain uses TRBV5-5 with TRBJ2-1; weak D call: TRBD2 (7 bases). The CDR3 sequence is 16 residues long. The germline gives CDR1 SGHKS, CDR2 YYEKEE (reference sequence). V was trimmed by 4 bases and J by 3 bases, leaving 17 bases between them. For the CDR3, the DNA is TGTGCCAGCAGCCAGGGGCTAGCGGCGAACTACAATGAGCAGTTCTTC. Protein: CASSQGLAANYNEQFF.